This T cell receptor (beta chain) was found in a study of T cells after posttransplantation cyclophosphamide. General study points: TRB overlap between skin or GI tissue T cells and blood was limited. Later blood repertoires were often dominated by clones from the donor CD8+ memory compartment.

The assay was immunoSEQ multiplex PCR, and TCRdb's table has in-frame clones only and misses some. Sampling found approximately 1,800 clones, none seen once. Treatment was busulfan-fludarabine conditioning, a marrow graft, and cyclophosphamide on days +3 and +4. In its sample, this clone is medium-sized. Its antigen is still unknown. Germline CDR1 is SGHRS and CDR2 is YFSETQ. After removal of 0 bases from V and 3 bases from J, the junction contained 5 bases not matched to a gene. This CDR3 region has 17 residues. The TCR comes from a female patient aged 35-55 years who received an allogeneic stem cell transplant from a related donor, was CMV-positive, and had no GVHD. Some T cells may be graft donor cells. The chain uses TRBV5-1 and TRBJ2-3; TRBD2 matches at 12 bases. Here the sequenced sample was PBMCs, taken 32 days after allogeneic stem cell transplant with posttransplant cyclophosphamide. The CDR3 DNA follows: TGCGCCAGCAGCTTGGCGGCTAGCGGGGGGGCGACAGATACGCAGTATTTT. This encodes CASSLAASGGATDTQYF.